The 19 T cell receptor beta chains listed next were all sequenced from one sample in a study of identical twins. MiXCR, applied by TCRdb to the 5' RACE reads, yields one record per CDR3 protein. Seen here are a few hundred thousand distinct CDR3 sequences, more than 9% observed once, and the top ten hold more than 2.5%. These same data were also listed under a study on yellow fever vaccine responses in identical twins.

Sequencing was performed on PBMCs. Receptors were obtained from a woman between 18 and 29 years old in good health.

This clonotype occurred a few times. The rearrangement uses TRBV7-9 and TRBJ2-7; D is uncertain. The CDR3 runs 12 residues. Germline V gene sequence: CDR1 SEHNR, CDR2 FQNEAQ (reference sequence). V was shortened by 5 bases and J by 2 bases, with 7 bases between the two germline ends. The CDR3: CASSRVPYEQYF. The CDR3 nucleotides are TGTGCCAGCAGCCGCGTACCCTACGAGCAGTACTTC.

This clonotype was found a few times. J is TRBJ1-1 and V is TRBV7-2, with no clear D. CDR1 and CDR2 (germline): SGHTA, FQGNSA. Trimming left V 2 bases short and J 0 bases short, with 7 bases between. The CDR3 runs to 14 residues. This CDR3 is CASSLQPMNTEAFF. The CDR3 bases are TGTGCCAGCAGCTTACAGCCCATGAACACTGAAGCTTTCTTT.

The sample holds a few counts of this clonotype. The V gene is TRBV29-1, the J gene TRBJ2-7; perhaps TRBD2 as D (6 bases). There are 13 residues in the CDR3. The ends were cut back, 7 bases at V and 0 bases at J, with 13 bases in the middle. Per the germline V gene, CDR1 is SQVTM and CDR2 is ANQGSEA. CDR3 protein: CSGLIGSSYEQYF. The CDR3 region has the DNA TGCAGCGGGCTCATCGGGAGCTCCTACGAGCAGTACTTC.

The chain combines TRBV7-9 with TRBJ1-1; perhaps TRBD1 as D (5 bases). CDR1 SEHNR and CDR2 FQNEAQ come from the germline V gene (reference sequence). Trimming removed 4 bases at V and 0 bases at J, with 12 bases between. CDR3 size: 15 residues. This chain's CDR3 is CASSSYRTVNTEAFF. As DNA, the CDR3 is TGTGCCAGCAGCTCATACAGGACGGTGAACACTGAAGCTTTCTTT.

This clonotype was recorded a few times. The chain carries TRBV28 and TRBJ2-5; 7 bases are shared with TRBD2. The germline V gene has CDR1 MDHEN and CDR2 SYDVKM. The V gene end was trimmed by 3 bases and the J gene end by 5 bases; junction bases not matched to a gene: 9. The CDR3 length is 15 residues. CDR3 sequence (DNA): TGTGCCAGCAGTTTCGAGCGGGATGGTTTGGAGACCCAGTACTTC. It yields the protein CASSFERDGLETQYF.

The CDR3 DNA reads TGTGCCAGCAGGCCCGGGACTAGCGGGGGTGGACGTTCCTACGAGCAGTACTTC. It yields the protein CASRPGTSGGGRSYEQYF. The chain couples TRBV12-3 or TRBV12-4 to TRBJ2-7, with TRBD2 matching over 14 bases. Trimming cost V 6 bases and J 1 base; bases outside gene matches: 11. The CDR3 sequence is 18 residues long.

This clonotype has ten or more counts. The genes are TRBV7-9 and TRBJ2-1; 10 bases match TRBD1. Germline V gene data show CDR1 as SEHNR and CDR2 as FQNEAQ (reference sequence). The V and J ends lost 6 bases and 8 bases, in that order; junction bases with no gene match: 7. CDR3 length equals 14 residues. CDR3 in amino acids: CASRAGQGMDEQFF. CDR3 coding DNA: TGTGCCAGCAGAGCGGGACAGGGGATGGATGAGCAGTTCTTC.

This clonotype was detected only a few times. This chain connects TRBV11-2 to TRBJ2-7; D not certain. The CDR3 has 13 residues. V was cut by 0 bases and J by 2 bases, with 5 bases left in between. The V gene's germline CDR1 is SGHAT and CDR2 FQNNGV. CDR3: CASSLERAYEQYF. CDR3 in DNA: TGTGCCAGCAGCTTAGAACGAGCCTACGAGCAGTACTTC.

This clonotype has a count of ten or more. The CDR3 here is CASRSSGEGEQYF. The DNA for the CDR3 is TGTGCCAGCAGGAGTAGCGGGGAGGGGGAGCAGTACTTC. The chain employs TRBV27 and TRBJ2-7; 8 nucleotides match TRBD2. The CDR3 sequence is 13 residues long. Unmatched junction bases numbered 8, after V lost 6 bases and J lost 7 bases. CDR1 and CDR2 (germline): MNHEY, SMNVEV (reference sequence).

This clonotype occurred many times. This rearrangement joins TRBV27 to TRBJ1-3, with D tentatively TRBD1 (6 bases). The ends were cut back, 6 bases at V and 0 bases at J, with 12 bases in the middle. The germline V gene has CDR1 MNHEY and CDR2 SMNVEV (reference sequence). The CDR3 sequence is 15 residues long. The CDR3 spells CASRSGGPSGNTIYF. The CDR3 bases are TGTGCCAGCAGGTCTGGGGGCCCCTCTGGAAACACCATATATTTT.

This clonotype was recorded at least ten times. CDR3 sequence reads: CASSHPGQTNTGELFF. CDR3 nucleotide sequence: TGTGCCAGCAGCCACCCCGGCCAGACGAACACCGGGGAGCTGTTTTTT. The chain couples TRBV4-2 to TRBJ2-2; no firm D call. The CDR3 spans 16 residues. V was pared by 3 bases and J by 0 bases, with 11 bases between. The germline V gene has CDR1 LGHNA and CDR2 YNFKEQ.

The chain uses TRBV7-2 and TRBJ1-3; the D is unclear. CDR1 is SGHTA, CDR2 FQGNSA, per germline. This CDR3 comprises 14 residues. The V and J ends lost 8 bases and 6 bases respectively, with 17 bases between them. The CDR3 DNA follows: TGTGCCAGCCGCGATGTAGGGTTAGAAAACACCATATATTTT. Translation: CASRDVGLENTIYF.

The chain couples TRBV5-1 to TRBJ2-3, with D possibly matching TRBD2 (6 bases). With 4 bases removed from V and 8 bases from J, the gap between germline ends came to 20 bases. The CDR3 spans 15 residues. The germline gives CDR1 SGHRS, CDR2 YFSETQ. The CDR3 loop is CASSAGTPWLGTQYF. As DNA, the CDR3 is TGCGCCAGCAGCGCGGGGACGCCCTGGCTGGGTACGCAGTATTTT.

A few counts support this clonotype. This sequence joins TRBV20-1 and TRBJ2-5; TRBD1 or TRBD2 may be the D gene (6 bases each). Germline-derived CDR1 and CDR2 are DFQATT and SNEGSKA (reference sequence). Trimming cost V 4 bases and J 4 bases, with 16 bases left between them. CDR3 size: 14 residues. The CDR3 spells CSATRGGPGETQYF. The CDR3 DNA sequence: TGCAGTGCTACTCGAGGGGGGCCTGGAGAGACCCAGTACTTC.

Many counts were recorded for this clonotype. V usage is TRBV7-8 and J usage is TRBJ1-2, with D tentatively TRBD1 (6 bases). V was clipped by 5 bases and J by 6 bases, with 13 bases between them. The CDR3 has 13 residues. The V gene's germline CDR1 is SGHVS and CDR2 FQNEAQ. The CDR3 reads CASSDTRGDGYTF. In DNA form, the CDR3 reads TGTGCCAGCAGCGATACCAGGGGAGATGGCTACACCTTC.

V and J are TRBV28 and TRBJ2-7; 9 nucleotides agree with TRBD1. The CDR3 totals 17 residues. Germline V gene data show CDR1 as MDHEN and CDR2 as SYDVKM. V shed 3 bases, J shed 0 bases, and the junction held 9 bases outside the gene matches. The CDR3 region has the DNA TGTGCCAGCAGTTTGTTTCTACAGGGGGCCCACTCCTACGAGCAGTACTTC. Its translation is CASSLFLQGAHSYEQYF.

The CDR3 region is CASSYKTDYGYTF. The CDR3 nucleotides read TGTGCCAGCAGTTACAAGACGGACTATGGCTACACCTTC. The chain links TRBV6-5 to TRBJ1-2, with D unresolved. Looked up from germline, CDR1 is MNHEY and CDR2 is SVGAGI. The CDR3 totals 13 residues. V dropped 2 bases and J dropped 3 bases, with 7 bases sitting between them.

This clonotype was detected ten times or more. The chain employs TRBV5-1 and TRBJ2-1, with D perhaps assigned TRBD1 or TRBD2 (5 bases each). Trimming took off 6 bases at V and 1 base at J, with 14 bases between the two ends. There are 15 residues in the CDR3. CDR1 is SGHRS and CDR2 is YFSETQ in the germline V gene. CDR3: CASKVQGESYNEQFF. In DNA, the CDR3 is TGCGCCAGCAAAGTTCAGGGAGAATCCTACAATGAGCAGTTCTTC.

This clonotype was counted at least ten times. The rearrangement joins TRBV7-9 to TRBJ2-3; D might be TRBD2 (6 bases). Germline V gene sequence: CDR1 SEHNR, CDR2 FQNEAQ (reference sequence). The CDR3 length is 15 residues. V was trimmed by 6 bases and J by 0 bases, leaving 13 bases between them. CDR3 nucleotides: TGTGCCAGCAGTTCCCGGGACTTGAGCACAGATACGCAGTATTTT. It encodes CASSSRDLSTDTQYF.